This T cell receptor (beta chain) was identified in a study of blood T cell repertoires in COVID-19. Study as a whole: Sample material is recorded as cDNA or gDNA derived from T cells, B-cell-depleted T cells, or PBMCs.

CDR3 size: 14 residues. Germline loops: CDR1 LNHDA, CDR2 SQIVND (reference sequence). About this clone itself: One end of the junction varies from germline; a read error may be responsible.

Individuals drawn from approximately 22 US areas were about 18 to 95 years old. During the 2 weeks before they entered the study, exposed participants had met someone with a PCR-confirmed or clinician-diagnosed COVID-19 case. The method was immunoSEQ multiplex PCR; TCRdb's version includes in-frame clones alone and lacks a portion of them. The table lists 110,000 to 150,000 clones, more than 80% of them singletons, with 1.5% to 2% in the top ten. Sequencing was done on a sample of PBMCs or T cells enriched from blood (not recorded which). V gene TRBV19 combines with J gene TRBJ2-7, with 9 positions matching TRBD1. This TCR was recovered from a woman aged 18-29 years who had been exposed to COVID-19. The CDR3 bases are TGTGCCACCAGGGAGGACAGGGGTAACTACGGGCAGTACTTC. Protein: CATREDRGNYGQYF.